The 32 T cell receptor beta chains below all came from one sample that was sequenced in a study of cytomegalovirus exposure and HLA in healthy donors. The PCR contained 60 Vbeta and 13 Jbeta primers. Libraries were prepared by immunoSEQ multiplex PCR; TCRdb keeps only in-frame clonotypes and omits some of them. The sample contains some 200,000 clones, 82% of which appear only once. Sequencing used PBMCs. These receptors came from a woman aged 40 to 55 in good health and CMV-seronegative.

The genes are TRBV28 and TRBJ2-5, with 8 positions matching TRBD2. Trimming cost V 5 bases and J 4 bases; bases outside gene matches: 12. This CDR3 spans 16 amino acids. Germline V gives CDR1 MDHEN, CDR2 SYDVKM. The CDR3 region is CASSHGGGMLGETQYF. The CDR3 region has the DNA TGTGCCAGCAGTCACGGGGGGGGTATGTTGGGAGAGACCCAGTACTTC.

The chain combines TRBV19 with TRBJ1-1, with D possibly matching TRBD1 (6 bases). Germline values: CDR1 LNHDA, CDR2 SQIVND (reference sequence). The CDR3 length is 15 residues. The V gene lost 8 bases and the J gene lost 3 bases, with 19 bases spanning the gap. This chain's CDR3 is CASGPLGAVDTEAFF. CDR3 coding DNA: TGTGCCAGTGGCCCCCTGGGGGCGGTGGACACTGAAGCTTTCTTT.

Only a few counts were recorded for this clone. The rearrangement uses TRBV7-3 and TRBJ1-1; D gene uncertain. V dropped 1 base and J dropped 3 bases, with 12 bases sitting between them. The CDR3 has 15 residues. Per germline, CDR1 SGHTA and CDR2 FQGTGA. In nucleotides, the CDR3 is TGTGCCAGCAGCTTAAGCGGGGATTCGTACACTGAAGCTTTCTTT. The encoded protein is CASSLSGDSYTEAFF.

V and J are TRBV9 and TRBJ1-3, with D perhaps matching TRBD1 (6 bases). V was clipped by 7 bases and J by 3 bases, with 11 bases between them. This CDR3 is built from 13 residues. Germline values: CDR1 SGDLS, CDR2 YYNGEE. The CDR3 region is CASAQGDGNTIYF. The CDR3 coding sequence is TGTGCCAGCGCACAGGGAGATGGAAACACCATATATTTT.

This clone was recorded a few times. This rearrangement joins TRBV9 to TRBJ2-1; a possible D gene is TRBD2 (5 bases). Per the germline V gene, CDR1 is SGDLS and CDR2 is YYNGEE. This CDR3 is 16 amino acids long. Trimming left V 4 bases short and J 0 bases short, with 14 bases between. The CDR3 nucleotides read TGTGCCAGCAGCCCCCCGGGGTCTAGCTCCTACAATGAGCAGTTCTTC. Amino acid sequence: CASSPPGSSSYNEQFF.

This clone was seen a single time. The chain recombines TRBV30 with TRBJ2-2; a possible D gene is TRBD2 (7 bases). The CDR3 loop spans 14 amino acids. V lost 3 bases and J 9 bases, leaving 17 bases between the germline ends. Germline loops: CDR1 GTSNPN, CDR2 SVGIG (reference sequence). The CDR3, as DNA: TGTGCCTGGAGAGGACTAGTGGACAGCCGGGAGCTGTTTTTT. Protein: CAWRGLVDSRELFF. Combining the CDR3 with reference TRBV30 and TRBJ2-2 gives the whole variable domain SQTIHQWPATLVQPVGSPLSLECTVEGTSNPNLYWYRQAAGRGLQLLFYSVGIGQISSEVPQNLSASRPQDRQFILSSKKLLLSDSGFYLCAWRGLVDSRELFFGEGSRLTVL.

V and J are TRBV30 and TRBJ2-7; TRBD1 is a possible D gene (5 bases). Looked up from germline, CDR1 is GTSNPN and CDR2 is SVGIG (reference sequence). The CDR3 consists of 15 residues. V lost 3 bases to trimming and J lost 2 bases, with 17 bases between them. For the CDR3, the DNA is TGTGCCTGGAGCCAAGACAGCTCCGTCGCCTACGAGCAGTACTTC. It translates to CAWSQDSSVAYEQYF.

V is TRBV6-5 and J is TRBJ2-3; TRBD2 is a possible D gene (5 bases). CDR3 size: 13 residues. CDR1 and CDR2 (germline): MNHEY, SVGAGI. Trimming shortened V by 6 bases and J by 3 bases, and 10 bases separated the two germline ends. Here the CDR3 reads CASSHPGTDTQYF. The CDR3, as DNA: TGTGCCAGCAGCCACCCGGGGACAGATACGCAGTATTTT.

The V and J genes are TRBV27 and TRBJ2-3, with 16 bases lining up with TRBD2. Trimming removed 3 bases from V and 4 bases from J; junction bases left unmatched: 13. The CDR3 extends over 20 amino acids. Germline V CDR1 and CDR2: MNHEY, SMNVEV (reference sequence). CDR3 in DNA: TGTGCCAGCAGTTTCGTGGGACTAGCGGGAGGGAGGCACGGGGCAGATACGCAGTATTTT. Translating gives CASSFVGLAGGRHGADTQYF.

This clone was seen just once. The chain carries TRBV2 and TRBJ1-1; 7 bases match TRBD1. J was trimmed by 5 bases and V by 6 bases; bases with no gene match: 9. This CDR3 contains 14 residues. Germline CDR1 SNHLY, CDR2 FYNNEI. In DNA, the CDR3 is TGTGCCAGCAGGATTGGACAGGAGGGTACTGAAGCTTTCTTT. Translated, it gives CASRIGQEGTEAFF. Looking up the rest from reference TRBV2 and TRBJ1-1 gives the full variable domain: EPEVTQTPSHQVTQMGQEVILRCVPISNHLYFYWYRQILGQKVEFLVSFYNNEISEKSEIFDDQFSVERPDGSNFTLKIRSTKLEDSAMYFCASRIGQEGTEAFFGQGTRLTVV.

The chain is built from TRBV5-4 and TRBJ2-7; 11 bases align to TRBD1. V shed 3 bases, J shed 0 bases, and the junction held 2 bases outside the gene matches. Germline lookup yields CDR1 SGHNT and CDR2 YYREEE (reference sequence). CDR3 length: 15 amino acids. The CDR3 region is CASSSGTGGSYEQYF. The CDR3 region has the DNA TGTGCCAGCAGCTCCGGGACAGGGGGCTCCTACGAGCAGTACTTC.

This rearrangement joins TRBV30 to TRBJ1-2; a weak D match, TRBD1 (6 bases). CDR1 and CDR2 from the germline V gene are GTSNPN and SVGIG (reference sequence). V dropped 5 bases and J dropped 2 bases, with 12 bases sitting between them. This CDR3 is built from 13 residues. Here the CDR3 DNA reads TGTGCCTGGTCCCTACAGGGAAACTATGGCTACACCTTC. It yields the protein CAWSLQGNYGYTF.

Written as DNA, the CDR3 is TGTGCCAGCAGAATCAGGGGATCTGGAAACACCATATATTTT. It codes for CASRIRGSGNTIYF. The chain is built from TRBV2 and TRBJ1-3; tentative D call: TRBD1 (6 bases). Germline V gene sequence: CDR1 SNHLY, CDR2 FYNNEI. The CDR3 extends over 14 amino acids. Trimming removed 6 bases from V and 1 base from J, with 10 bases in between.

The chain links TRBV27 to TRBJ2-3; TRBD2 matches 9 bases. Germline CDR1 reads MNHEY; CDR2 reads SMNVEV (reference sequence). V shed 6 bases and J 4 bases; nucleotides not matched to a gene: 5. This CDR3 contains 14 residues. Here the CDR3 DNA reads TGTGCCAGCAGGGGACTAGCTTCGGCAGATACGCAGTATTTT. Translated: CASRGLASADTQYF.

This clone was counted a single time. The chain uses TRBV15 and TRBJ1-1, with D uncertain. Germline V CDR1 and CDR2: LNHNV, YYDKDF (reference sequence). The CDR3 consists of 12 residues. The V and J ends lost 3 bases and 13 bases respectively, with 15 bases between them. The DNA for the CDR3 is TGTGCCACCAGCAGGGGAGGGCAGTTAGTTTTCTTT. It yields the protein CATSRGGQLVFF.

The chain employs TRBV7-3 and TRBJ2-1, with 7 bases fitting TRBD1. The CDR3 runs to 17 residues. Trimming removed 6 bases from V and 0 bases from J; junction bases left unmatched: 11. Germline CDR1 reads SGHTA; CDR2 reads FQGTGA. This CDR3 reads CASRDRTDPSSYNEQFF. The CDR3 bases are TGTGCCAGCAGGGACAGGACCGATCCCAGCTCCTACAATGAGCAGTTCTTC. The full variable domain, in which reference TRBV7-3 and TRBJ2-1 provide the parts outside the CDR3, is GAGVSQTPSNKVTEKGKYVELRCDPISGHTALYWYRQSLGQGPEFLIYFQGTGAADDSGLPNDRFFAVRPEGSVSTLKIQRTERGDSAVYLCASRDRTDPSSYNEQFFGPGTRLTVL.

This chain connects TRBV4-2 to TRBJ2-7, with 8 nucleotides matching TRBD2. The germline CDR1 and CDR2 sequences are LGHNA and YNFKEQ. V was pared by 4 bases and J by 9 bases, with 8 bases of the junction left unmatched. The CDR3 runs 13 residues. CDR3 bases: TGTGCCAGCAGCCCTTCAGCGGGAGACGGGCAGTACTTC. As protein: CASSPSAGDGQYF.

This chain uses TRBV30 with TRBJ2-4; D uncertain. The CDR3 length is 11 residues. The germline V and J ends were trimmed by 1 base and 9 bases, with 7 bases remaining between them. Germline CDR1 and CDR2: GTSNPN and SVGIG (reference sequence). Here the CDR3 reads CAWSGQGIQYF. For the CDR3, the DNA is TGTGCCTGGAGTGGACAAGGCATTCAGTACTTC.

The chain recombines TRBV7-7 with TRBJ2-5; 9 bases agree with TRBD2. J gave up 7 bases and V 1 base, and 7 bases lay outside the gene matches. CDR1 and CDR2 (germline): SSHAT, FNYEAQ (reference sequence). The CDR3 totals 15 residues. The DNA for the CDR3 is TGTGCCAGCAGCTTAGTGCGGGAGGGCCTGGTGACCCAGTACTTC. Its protein product is CASSLVREGLVTQYF.

This chain joins TRBV7-8 and TRBJ1-5; 10 bases line up with TRBD1. V lost 5 bases, J lost 5 bases, and 9 bases stayed unmatched. The CDR3 runs 16 residues. Germline V lookup: CDR1 SGHVS, CDR2 FQNEAQ. CDR3 loop: CASSDRGRVLHQPQHF. The CDR3 DNA is TGTGCCAGCAGCGACAGGGGGCGCGTGCTCCATCAGCCCCAGCATTTT.

This sequence joins TRBV2 and TRBJ2-6; D remains unclear. The germline CDR1 and CDR2 sequences are SNHLY and FYNNEI. V was clipped by 8 bases and J by 2 bases, with 7 bases between them. The CDR3 extends over 13 amino acids. CDR3 amino acids: CASLLTGANVLTF. The DNA of the CDR3 is TGTGCCAGCTTACTCACTGGGGCCAACGTCCTGACTTTC.

The chain combines TRBV27 with TRBJ2-3; D gene ambiguous. Per the germline V gene, CDR1 is MNHEY and CDR2 is SMNVEV (reference sequence). The V end lost 4 bases, the J end lost 3 bases, and 2 bases lay between the germline ends. The CDR3 is 11 amino acids. The CDR3 loop is CASSSTDTQYF. The CDR3 DNA reads TGTGCCAGCAGTTCGACAGATACGCAGTATTTT.

V and J are TRBV5-1 and TRBJ2-1; 12 bases map to TRBD2. Per the germline V gene, CDR1 is SGHRS and CDR2 is YFSETQ. This CDR3 contains 17 residues. V lost 2 bases to trimming and J lost 7 bases; unmatched junction nucleotides: 10. CDR3 nucleotides: TGCGCCAGCAGCTTCCTAGCGGGAGGGCTAATTGGGAATGAGCAGTTCTTC. Amino acids: CASSFLAGGLIGNEQFF.

The chain combines TRBV5-4 with TRBJ2-7; D is perhaps TRBD1 (6 bases). The germline V and J ends were trimmed by 0 bases and 5 bases, with 9 bases remaining between them. The germline V gene has CDR1 SGHNT and CDR2 YYREEE (reference sequence). The CDR3 contains 13 residues. The CDR3 loop is CASSLDRAHEQYF. The CDR3, as DNA: TGTGCCAGCAGCTTGGACAGGGCACACGAGCAGTACTTC.

The chain carries TRBV7-9 and TRBJ2-5; D is undetermined. The V and J ends lost 2 bases and 2 bases respectively, with 18 bases between them. The CDR3 spans 17 residues. Germline V lookup: CDR1 SEHNR, CDR2 FQNEAQ (reference sequence). Here the CDR3 DNA reads TGTGCCAGCAGCTTATTGGCGGCAGTCCTAGATCAAGAGACCCAGTACTTC. It translates to CASSLLAAVLDQETQYF.

The V gene is TRBV4-1, the J gene TRBJ2-1; 13 nucleotides line up with TRBD2. V dropped 4 bases and J dropped 10; count of bases not matched to a gene: 10. CDR1 and CDR2 (germline): MGHRA, YSYEKL. The CDR3 extends over 16 amino acids. This CDR3 is CASSRSPGTSGVEQFF. CDR3 DNA sequence: TGCGCCAGCAGCCGAAGTCCCGGGACTAGCGGGGTCGAGCAGTTCTTC.

The sample holds a few counts of this clone. This chain joins TRBV9 and TRBJ2-1, with D uncertain. Germline values: CDR1 SGDLS, CDR2 YYNGEE. This CDR3 has 16 amino acids. Trimming shortened V by 1 base and J by 0 bases, and 11 bases separated the two germline ends. The CDR3 is CASSVNVFSSYNEQFF. The CDR3 DNA follows: TGTGCCAGCAGCGTAAATGTGTTTAGCTCCTACAATGAGCAGTTCTTC.

This chain uses TRBV18 with TRBJ2-7; TRBD1 agrees at 10 bases. The CDR3 consists of 16 residues. Germline V gene lookup returns CDR1 KGHSH and CDR2 LQKENI. Losses at the gene ends were 3 bases for V and 5 bases for J; bases not matched to a gene: 10. CDR3 bases: TGTGCCAGCTCACCCGGCGGACAGGGGGTGAGGAACGAGCAGTACTTC. It codes for CASSPGGQGVRNEQYF. The full variable domain, its missing parts supplied by reference TRBV18 and TRBJ2-7, is NAGVMQNPRHLVRRRGQEARLRCSPMKGHSHVYWYRQLPEEGLKFMVYLQKENIIDESGMPKERFSAEFPKEGPSILRIQQVVRGDSAAYFCASSPGGQGVRNEQYFGPGTRLTVT.

The genes are TRBV7-9 and TRBJ2-5, with no clear D. The germline CDR1 and CDR2 sequences are SEHNR and FQNEAQ (reference sequence). CDR3 length equals 13 residues. The V and J ends lost 1 base and 10 bases respectively, with 13 bases between them. For the CDR3, the DNA is TGTGCCAGCAGCTTAGGAGGAAGCGCCCACCAGTACTTC. It yields the protein CASSLGGSAHQYF.

This rearrangement joins TRBV27 to TRBJ1-6; D perhaps matches TRBD1 (5 bases). CDR1 and CDR2 from the germline V gene are MNHEY and SMNVEV (reference sequence). The CDR3 runs 16 residues. V lost 2 bases to trimming and J lost 4 bases, with 12 bases between them. The CDR3 protein is CASSLMVPGYNSPLHF. In nucleotides, the CDR3 is TGTGCCAGCAGTTTAATGGTTCCAGGGTATAATTCACCCCTCCACTTT.

This clone was picked up one time. The chain recombines TRBV28 with TRBJ2-7; D perhaps matches TRBD1 (6 bases). Germline V lookup: CDR1 MDHEN, CDR2 SYDVKM. CDR3 size: 14 residues. Trimming removed 7 bases at V and 3 bases at J, with 16 bases between. Written as DNA, the CDR3 is TGTGCCAGCACCACCGTGACAGGTCTCTACGAGCAGTACTTC. Protein product: CASTTVTGLYEQYF.

CDR3 loop: CAWTRQGEAFF. The CDR3 coding sequence is TGTGCCTGGACAAGACAGGGGGAAGCTTTCTTT. This rearrangement joins TRBV30 to TRBJ1-1, with 8 bases that match TRBD1. Looked up from germline, CDR1 is GTSNPN and CDR2 is SVGIG (reference sequence). The CDR3 runs to 11 residues. The V and J ends lost 4 bases and 8 bases, in that order; junction bases with no gene match: 3. Using reference TRBV30 and TRBJ1-1 for the parts outside the CDR3, the full variable domain is SQTIHQWPATLVQPVGSPLSLECTVEGTSNPNLYWYRQAAGRGLQLLFYSVGIGQISSEVPQNLSASRPQDRQFILSSKKLLLSDSGFYLCAWTRQGEAFFGQGTRLTVV.